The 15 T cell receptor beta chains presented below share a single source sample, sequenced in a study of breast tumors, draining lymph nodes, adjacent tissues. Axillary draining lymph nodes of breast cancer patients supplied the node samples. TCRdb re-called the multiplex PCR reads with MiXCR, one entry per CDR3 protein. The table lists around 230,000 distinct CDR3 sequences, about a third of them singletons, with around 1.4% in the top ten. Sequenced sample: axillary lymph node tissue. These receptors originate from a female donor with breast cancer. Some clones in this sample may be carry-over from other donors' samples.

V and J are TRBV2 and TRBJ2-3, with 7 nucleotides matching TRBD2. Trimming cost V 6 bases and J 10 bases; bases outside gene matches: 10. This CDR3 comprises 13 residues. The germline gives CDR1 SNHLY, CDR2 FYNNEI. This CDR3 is CASSLGLRKAQYF. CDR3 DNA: TGTGCCAGCAGCCTGGGACTACGGAAGGCGCAGTATTTT.

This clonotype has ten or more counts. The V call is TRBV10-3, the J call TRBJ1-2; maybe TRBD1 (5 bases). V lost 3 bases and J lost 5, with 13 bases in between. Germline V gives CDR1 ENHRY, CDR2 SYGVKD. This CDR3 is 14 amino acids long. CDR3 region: CAISDTSRGYGYTF. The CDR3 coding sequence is TGTGCCATCAGTGATACTAGTAGGGGTTATGGCTACACCTTC.

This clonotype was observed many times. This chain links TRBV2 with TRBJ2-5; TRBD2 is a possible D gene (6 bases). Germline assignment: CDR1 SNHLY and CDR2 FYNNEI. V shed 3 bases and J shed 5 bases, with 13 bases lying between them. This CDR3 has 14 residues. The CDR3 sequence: CASSEQRVHETQYF. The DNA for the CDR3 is TGTGCCAGCAGTGAGCAGCGGGTCCACGAGACCCAGTACTTC.

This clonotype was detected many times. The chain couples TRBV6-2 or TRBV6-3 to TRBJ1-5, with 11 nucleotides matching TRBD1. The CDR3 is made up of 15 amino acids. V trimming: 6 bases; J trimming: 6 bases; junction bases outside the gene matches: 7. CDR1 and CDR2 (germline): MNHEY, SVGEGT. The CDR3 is CASSFSGTGGQPQHF. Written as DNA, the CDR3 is TGTGCCAGCAGCTTCTCCGGGACAGGGGGTCAGCCCCAGCATTTT.

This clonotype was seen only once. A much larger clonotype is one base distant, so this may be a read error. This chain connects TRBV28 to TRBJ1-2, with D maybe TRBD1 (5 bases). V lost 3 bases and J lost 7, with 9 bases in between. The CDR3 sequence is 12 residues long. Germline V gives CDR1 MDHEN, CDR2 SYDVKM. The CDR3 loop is CASSFGDCGYTF. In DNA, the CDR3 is TGTGCCAGCAGTTTTGGGGACTGTGGCTACACCTTC.

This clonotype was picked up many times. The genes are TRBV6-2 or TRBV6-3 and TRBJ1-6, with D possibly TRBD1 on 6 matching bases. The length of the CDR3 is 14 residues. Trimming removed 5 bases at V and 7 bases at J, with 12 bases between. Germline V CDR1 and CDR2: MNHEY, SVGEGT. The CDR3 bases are TGTGCCAGCAGTCTACGGGACACCAATTCACCCCTCCACTTT. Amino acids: CASSLRDTNSPLHF.

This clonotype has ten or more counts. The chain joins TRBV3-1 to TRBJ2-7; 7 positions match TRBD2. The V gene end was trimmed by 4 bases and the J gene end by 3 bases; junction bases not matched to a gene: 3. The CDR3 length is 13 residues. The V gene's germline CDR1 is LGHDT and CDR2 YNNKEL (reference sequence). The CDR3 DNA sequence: TGTGCCAGCAGCCGTACTAGCGACTACGAGCAGTACTTC. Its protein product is CASSRTSDYEQYF.

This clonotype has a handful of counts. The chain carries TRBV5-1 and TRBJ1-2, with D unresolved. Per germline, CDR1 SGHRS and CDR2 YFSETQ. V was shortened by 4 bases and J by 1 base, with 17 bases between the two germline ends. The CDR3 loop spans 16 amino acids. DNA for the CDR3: TGCGCCAGCAGCAAGGTAGCGGGCCTCTATAACTATGGCTACACCTTC. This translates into CASSKVAGLYNYGYTF.

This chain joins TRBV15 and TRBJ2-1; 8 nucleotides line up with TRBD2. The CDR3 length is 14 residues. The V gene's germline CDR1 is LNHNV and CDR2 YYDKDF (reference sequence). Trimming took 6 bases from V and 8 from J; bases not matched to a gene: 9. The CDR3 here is CATREGLDRDEQFF. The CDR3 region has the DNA TGTGCCACCAGAGAGGGACTAGATCGCGATGAGCAGTTCTTC.

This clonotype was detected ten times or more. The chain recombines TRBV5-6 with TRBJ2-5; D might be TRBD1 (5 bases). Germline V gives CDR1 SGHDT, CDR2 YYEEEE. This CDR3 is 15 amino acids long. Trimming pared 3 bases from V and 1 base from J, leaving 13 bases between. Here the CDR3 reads CASSWIDSFQETQYF. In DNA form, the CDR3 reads TGTGCCAGCAGCTGGATAGACAGTTTCCAAGAGACCCAGTACTTC.

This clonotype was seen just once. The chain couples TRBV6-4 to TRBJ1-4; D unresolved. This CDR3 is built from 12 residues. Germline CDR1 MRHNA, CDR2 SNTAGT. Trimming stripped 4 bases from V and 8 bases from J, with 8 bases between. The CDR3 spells CASSGNREKLFF. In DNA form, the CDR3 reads TGTGCCAGCAGTGGAAACCGGGAAAAACTGTTTTTT.

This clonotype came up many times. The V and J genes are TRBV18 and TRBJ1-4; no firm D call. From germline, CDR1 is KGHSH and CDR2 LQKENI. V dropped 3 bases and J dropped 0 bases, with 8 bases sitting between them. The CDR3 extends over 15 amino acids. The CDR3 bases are TGTGCCAGCTCACCGCCTGCCGCAACTAATGAAAAACTGTTTTTT. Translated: CASSPPAATNEKLFF.

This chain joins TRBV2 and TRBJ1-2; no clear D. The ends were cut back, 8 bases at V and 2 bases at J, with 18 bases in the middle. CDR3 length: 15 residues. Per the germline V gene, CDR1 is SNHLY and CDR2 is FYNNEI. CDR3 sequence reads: CASAVQEQMNYGYTF. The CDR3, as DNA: TGTGCCAGCGCTGTTCAAGAGCAGATGAACTATGGCTACACCTTC.

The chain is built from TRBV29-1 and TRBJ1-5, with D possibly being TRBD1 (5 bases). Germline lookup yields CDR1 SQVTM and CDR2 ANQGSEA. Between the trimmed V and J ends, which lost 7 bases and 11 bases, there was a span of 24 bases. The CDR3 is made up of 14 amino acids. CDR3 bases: TGCAGCGAGGTTCGGGCAGGGCGGCAAGAGACCCAGCATTTT. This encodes CSEVRAGRQETQHF.

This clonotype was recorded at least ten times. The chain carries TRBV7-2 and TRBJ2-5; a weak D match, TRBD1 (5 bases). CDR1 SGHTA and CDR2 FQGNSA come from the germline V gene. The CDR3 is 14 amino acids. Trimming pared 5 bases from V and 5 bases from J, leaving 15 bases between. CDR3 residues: CASSPRQNWETQYF. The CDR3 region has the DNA TGTGCCAGCAGCCCCCGACAGAATTGGGAGACCCAGTACTTC.